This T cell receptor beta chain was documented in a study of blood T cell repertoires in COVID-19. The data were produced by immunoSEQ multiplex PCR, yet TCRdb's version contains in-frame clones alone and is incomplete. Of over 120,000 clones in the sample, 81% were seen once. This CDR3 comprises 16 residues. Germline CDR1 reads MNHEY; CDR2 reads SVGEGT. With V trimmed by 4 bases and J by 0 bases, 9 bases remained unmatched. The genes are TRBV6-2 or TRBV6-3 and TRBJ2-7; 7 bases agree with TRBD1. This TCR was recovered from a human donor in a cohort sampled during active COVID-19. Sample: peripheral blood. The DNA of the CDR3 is TGTGCCAGCAGTTCAAGACCGGGACAGAGCTCCTACGAGCAGTACTTC. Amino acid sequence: CASSSRPGQSSYEQYF.